Sequencing of this TCR beta chain was carried out in a study of blood T cell repertoires in COVID-19. Study-level information: Sample material is recorded as cDNA or gDNA derived from T cells, B-cell-depleted T cells, or PBMCs.

The V gene's germline CDR1 is SQVTM and CDR2 ANQGSEA. Trimming stripped 7 bases from V and 7 bases from J, with 19 bases between. The CDR3 has 13 residues. The cohort comprised adults aged 18 to 89 years residing in approximately 25 US areas. Each participant's cohort was designated according to participant-reported clinical history. As handled by the study authors: Counts of nucleated cells, estimated from reference gene primer amplification, were obtained. Clones were sequenced by immunoSEQ multiplex PCR, and TCRdb holds only the in-frame ones, with some missing. From that table come the V and J calls and clone size; the DNA was used to work out D and trimming. This table holds under 200,000 clones, about 86% found once.

Sequenced material: PBMCs or T cells enriched from blood (not recorded which). This receptor was obtained from a woman aged 40 to 50 in a cohort exposed to, infected with or recovered from COVID-19 (not recorded which). The gene calls are TRBV29-1 and TRBJ1-1; D perhaps matches TRBD1 (6 bases). The DNA for the CDR3 is TGCAGCGCTGTTACGGACAGCACATTTGAAGCTTTCTTT. Encoded protein: CSAVTDSTFEAFF. Full variable domain (missing parts from reference TRBV29-1 and TRBJ1-1): SAVISQKPSRDICQRGTSLTIQCQVDSQVTMMFWYRQQPGQSLTLIATANQGSEATYESGFVIDKFPISRPNLTFSTLTVSNMSPEDSSIYLCSAVTDSTFEAFFGQGTRLTVV.